The 32 T cell receptor beta chains below all came from one sample that was sequenced in a study of CD8+CD57+ T cells in acquired aplastic anemia. Patients who underwent sequencing had shown CD8+CD57+ cell expansion by flow cytometry. TCR beta VDJ and CDR3 were profiled, and genomic DNA was the template. TCRdb fed the reads into MiXCR, producing one record per CDR3 protein. The sample has 120,000 or so distinct CDR3 sequences, roughly 55% seen once. Sequencing was carried out using sorted CD4+, CD8+, or CD8+CD57+ T cells (not recorded which) from PBMCs. These TCRs come from a human donor with aplastic anemia.

Ten or more counts support this clonotype. The chain carries TRBV10-3 and TRBJ2-1; the D gene is possibly TRBD1 (6 bases). Deletions cut 3 bases from V and 0 bases from J, with 9 bases between. Germline V gives CDR1 ENHRY, CDR2 SYGVKD. The CDR3 totals 15 residues. CDR3 amino acids: CAISDIQGSYNEQFF. In nucleotides, the CDR3 is TGTGCCATCAGTGACATACAGGGCTCCTACAATGAGCAGTTCTTC.

V gene TRBV2 combines with J gene TRBJ2-7; unclear D gene. The CDR3 is made up of 11 amino acids. Deletions cut 6 bases from V and 10 bases from J, with 13 bases between. Germline loops: CDR1 SNHLY, CDR2 FYNNEI. In DNA, the CDR3 is TGTGCCAGCAGCCGCGTTTGGCAACAGTACTTC. The encoded protein is CASSRVWQQYF.

This chain links TRBV25-1 with TRBJ2-7, with 7 bases identical to TRBD2. The CDR3 is made up of 14 amino acids. Germline lookup yields CDR1 MGHDK and CDR2 SYGVNS. The J segment lost 2 bases and the V segment lost 7 bases, leaving 8 bases of the junction unmatched. The CDR3 loop is CASNREGEAYEQYF. In nucleotides, the CDR3 is TGTGCCAGCAATAGGGAGGGTGAAGCCTACGAGCAGTACTTC.

In its sample, this clonotype was seen a few times. The rearrangement links TRBV6-1 to TRBJ1-5; the D is unclear. The CDR3 is made up of 14 amino acids. The V gene lost 6 bases and the J gene lost 4 bases, with 13 bases spanning the gap. Germline values: CDR1 MNHNS, CDR2 SASEGT. CDR3 in DNA: TGTGCCAGCAGGCGGATGAAAACGAATCAGCCCCAGCATTTT. This codes for CASRRMKTNQPQHF.

The sample holds a few counts of this clonotype. J is TRBJ2-1 and V is TRBV24-1; D is unresolved. The length of the CDR3 is 13 residues. Trimming removed 1 base from V and 5 bases from J, with 5 bases in between. Germline V gene sequence: CDR1 KGHDR, CDR2 SFDVKD. CDR3 sequence: CATSDLLDNEQFF. The CDR3 bases are TGTGCCACCAGTGATTTACTCGACAATGAGCAGTTCTTC.

This clonotype has only a few counts. The V and J genes are TRBV19 and TRBJ1-2; D ambiguous. The length of the CDR3 is 12 residues. Trimming removed 7 bases at V and 4 bases at J, with 10 bases between. Per the germline V gene, CDR1 is LNHDA and CDR2 is SQIVND (reference sequence). CDR3 in amino acids: CASTVGSYGYTF. The CDR3 DNA reads as TGTGCCAGTACCGTCGGGAGCTATGGCTACACCTTC.

CDR3 DNA: TGTGCCAGCAGCTTAGTGGGCACACTGAACACTGAAGCTTTCTTT. Protein sequence: CASSLVGTLNTEAFF. The chain recombines TRBV7-9 with TRBJ1-1; D is unresolved. V was clipped by 1 base and J by 0 bases, with 9 bases between them. The length of the CDR3 is 15 residues. Germline V gene data show CDR1 as SEHNR and CDR2 as FQNEAQ (reference sequence).

This clonotype was counted a few times. The chain uses TRBV30 and TRBJ1-1; D not resolved. Trimming pared 3 bases from V and 1 base from J, leaving 15 bases between. This CDR3 is built from 15 residues. Germline CDR1 is GTSNPN and CDR2 is SVGIG (reference sequence). CDR3 loop: CAWSLLEVGNTEAFF. In nucleotides, the CDR3 is TGTGCCTGGAGCCTACTGGAAGTGGGGAACACTGAAGCTTTCTTT.

The chain employs TRBV7-8 and TRBJ2-7; TRBD2 agrees at 10 bases. This CDR3 contains 12 residues. Per the germline V gene, CDR1 is SGHVS and CDR2 is FQNEAQ. With 5 bases clipped from V and 11 bases from J, the junction kept 6 bases outside the gene matches. In nucleotides, the CDR3 is TGTGCCAGCAGCCAACTAGCGGGAATAAAGTACTTC. This codes for CASSQLAGIKYF.

The gene calls are TRBV5-1 and TRBJ2-3; 7 nucleotides match TRBD1. Germline values: CDR1 SGHRS, CDR2 YFSETQ. CDR3 length: 15 residues. Germline trimming cut 1 base from V and 5 bases from J; bases unmatched to any gene: 7. In DNA form, the CDR3 reads TGCGCCAGCAGCTTGTCTGGACAGGTGAGAGATACGCAGTATTTT. Protein product: CASSLSGQVRDTQYF.

The table lists this clonotype with a few counts. A read error may be the cause here, since a much bigger clone is one base away. This is likely a read error, given that the CDR3 carries no conserved phenylalanine or tryptophan at its end. V and J are TRBV4-2 and TRBJ2-7, with a weak D call TRBD1 (6 bases). V was cut by 3 bases and J by 2 bases, with 20 bases left in between. Germline V gene data show CDR1 as LGHNA and CDR2 as YNFKEQ. This CDR3 contains 17 residues. CDR3 bases: TGTGCCAGCAGCCACGACCTTGCGACAGGTATCACCTACGAGCAGTACCTC. It yields the protein CASSHDLATGITYEQYL.

The rearrangement uses TRBV20-1 and TRBJ1-6; D not certain. CDR1 is DFQATT and CDR2 is SNEGSKA in the germline V gene (reference sequence). The CDR3 runs to 19 residues. Trimming took 0 bases from V and 0 from J, leaving 18 bases between them. The CDR3 region is CSAREVEGRSSSYNSPLHF. CDR3 DNA: TGCAGTGCTAGAGAGGTTGAGGGCAGGTCAAGCTCCTATAATTCACCCCTCCACTTT.

The V call is TRBV11-2, the J call TRBJ1-5; D is unresolved. V gave up 1 base and J gave up 6 bases, with 7 bases separating them. CDR1 SGHAT and CDR2 FQNNGV come from the germline V gene. The CDR3 runs 13 residues. The CDR3 nucleotides read TGTGCCAGCAGCTTAGCAGGCGGTCAGCCCCAGCATTTT. It codes for CASSLAGGQPQHF.

In this sample, this clonotype turned up many times. The chain combines TRBV7-2 with TRBJ1-5; D gene ambiguous. V was shortened by 5 bases and J by 3 bases, with 8 bases between the two germline ends. The germline CDR1 and CDR2 sequences are SGHTA and FQGNSA. The CDR3 loop spans 13 amino acids. The CDR3, as DNA: TGTGCCAGCAGCCAGGAGCTCAATCAGCCCCAGCATTTT. As protein: CASSQELNQPQHF.

This clonotype was detected a few times. The J gene is TRBJ2-5, the V gene TRBV19; D ambiguous. Deletions cut 9 bases from V and 2 bases from J, with 19 bases between. The germline gives CDR1 LNHDA, CDR2 SQIVND (reference sequence). The CDR3 runs 15 residues. CDR3 DNA sequence: TGTGCCAGCTCCCTTTCACTGCGGAGTCAAGAGACCCAGTACTTC. It translates to CASSLSLRSQETQYF.

The chain couples TRBV20-1 to TRBJ2-7, with D possibly being TRBD1 (6 bases). CDR3 length: 13 residues. Germline loops: CDR1 DFQATT, CDR2 SNEGSKA (reference sequence). V dropped 2 bases and J dropped 2 bases, with 10 bases sitting between them. The CDR3 here is CSARLGQAYEQYF. In DNA form, the CDR3 reads TGCAGTGCTAGACTGGGACAAGCCTACGAGCAGTACTTC.

The rearrangement uses TRBV2 and TRBJ2-3, with 11 nucleotides matching TRBD1. CDR3 length equals 14 residues. Germline V gene sequence: CDR1 SNHLY, CDR2 FYNNEI. With V trimmed by 5 bases and J by 7 bases, 5 bases remained unmatched. CDR3 loop: CASSIRTGGNTQYF. CDR3 nucleotide sequence: TGTGCCAGCAGTATCCGGACAGGGGGCAATACGCAGTATTTT.

This clonotype was picked up a small number of times. This chain uses TRBV5-4 with TRBJ2-7, with D perhaps being TRBD1 or TRBD2 (6 bases each). V lost 6 bases and J lost 3, with 13 bases in between. CDR3 size: 13 residues. The germline CDR1 and CDR2 sequences are SGHNT and YYREEE (reference sequence). The DNA of the CDR3 is TGTGCCAGCACCGACAGGAGGGGCTACGAGCAGTACTTC. Amino acid sequence: CASTDRRGYEQYF.

This clonotype appeared many times. CDR3 sequence (DNA): TGTGCCAGTAGTAGGGGGGACGAGCAGTACTTC. Protein product: CASSRGDEQYF. This sequence joins TRBV19 and TRBJ2-7, with D possibly TRBD2 on 6 matching bases. V was trimmed by 4 bases and J by 5 bases, leaving 6 bases between them. The CDR3 consists of 11 residues. Germline V gives CDR1 LNHDA, CDR2 SQIVND (reference sequence).

This clonotype has ten or more counts. The junction departs from the called germline gene at one end, perhaps through a read error. CDR3 in amino acids: CSARDISTDTQYF. In DNA, the CDR3 is TGCAGTGCTCGAGACATTAGCACAGATACGCAGTATTTT. The chain couples TRBV20-1 to TRBJ2-3, with D unclear. Germline assignment: CDR1 DFQATT and CDR2 SNEGSKA (reference sequence). This CDR3 contains 13 residues.

In its sample, this clonotype was seen a few times. The rearrangement uses TRBV24-1 and TRBJ2-3; D is uncertain. Germline V gives CDR1 KGHDR, CDR2 SFDVKD. V dropped 4 bases and J dropped 4 bases, with 11 bases sitting between them. The CDR3 runs 14 residues. The CDR3 loop reads CATSEGIRPDTQYF. CDR3 nucleotide sequence: TGTGCCACCAGTGAGGGGATACGGCCAGATACGCAGTATTTT.

This chain links TRBV7-6 with TRBJ2-7; D assignment may be TRBD1 or TRBD2 (5 bases each). Germline V gene lookup returns CDR1 SGHVS and CDR2 FNYEAQ. This CDR3 contains 14 residues. The V and J ends lost 5 bases and 0 bases respectively, with 11 bases between them. For the CDR3, the DNA is TGTGCCAGCAGCCCCGGGGCCCGCTCCTACGAGCAGTACTTC. Its translation: CASSPGARSYEQYF.

This clonotype has at least ten counts. V is TRBV6-5 and J is TRBJ2-3, with D unclear. CDR3 length: 15 amino acids. Trimming cost V 7 bases and J 2 bases, with 16 bases left between them. The germline V gene encodes CDR1 MNHEY and CDR2 SVGAGI. CDR3 nucleotide sequence: TGTGCCAGCACCCCAAAGCGTGAGTTCACAGATACGCAGTATTTT. Its translation: CASTPKREFTDTQYF.

This chain connects TRBV15 to TRBJ2-6, with D unresolved. V lost 3 bases, J lost 2 bases, and 8 bases lay in between. This CDR3 region has 15 residues. The germline CDR1 and CDR2 sequences are LNHNV and YYDKDF (reference sequence). The DNA of the CDR3 is TGTGCCACCAGCAGTCCAGTGGCTGGGGCCAACGTCCTGACTTTC. Translated: CATSSPVAGANVLTF.

The chain carries TRBV5-1 and TRBJ2-3; D perhaps matches TRBD2 (5 bases). This CDR3 has 15 residues. Trimming removed 0 bases from V and 6 bases from J, with 14 bases in between. In germline, CDR1 is SGHRS, CDR2 YFSETQ. The CDR3: CASSLDAGRSDTQYF. The CDR3 region has the DNA TGCGCCAGCAGCTTGGACGCGGGCAGATCCGATACGCAGTATTTT.

This clonotype was counted at least ten times. The V and J genes are TRBV12-5 and TRBJ2-5; tentative D call: TRBD1 (6 bases). The V end was cut by 7 bases, the J end by 1 base, with 13 bases between. This CDR3 has 14 amino acids. Germline-derived CDR1 and CDR2 are LGHNT and FRNRAP. DNA for the CDR3: TGTGCTAGTGACGATCAACAGGGCCAAGAGACCCAGTACTTC. Protein sequence: CASDDQQGQETQYF.

This clonotype was detected ten times or more. The V gene is TRBV12-3 or TRBV12-4, the J gene TRBJ2-3; 7 bases are a match to TRBD2. CDR3 length equals 14 residues. With 7 bases clipped from V and 4 bases from J, the junction kept 8 bases outside the gene matches. In DNA form, the CDR3 reads TGTGCCAGCACCTCGGGGGGACCCCCAGATACGCAGTATTTT. It specifies CASTSGGPPDTQYF.

The genes are TRBV7-9 and TRBJ2-7; TRBD2 agrees at 10 bases. CDR3 length equals 15 residues. Per germline, CDR1 SEHNR and CDR2 FQNEAQ (reference sequence). Trimming took 4 bases from V and 1 from J; bases not matched to a gene: 4. CDR3: CASSYSGRGSYEQYF. CDR3 sequence (DNA): TGTGCCAGCAGCTACAGCGGGAGGGGATCCTACGAGCAGTACTTC. The entire variable domain, with the rest obtained from reference TRBV7-9 and TRBJ2-7, is as follows: DTGVSQNPRHKITKRGQNVTFRCDPISEHNRLYWYRQTLGQGPEFLTYFQNEAQLEKSRLLSDRFSAERPKGSFSTLEIQRTEQGDSAMYLCASSYSGRGSYEQYFGPGTRLTVT.

This clonotype was seen repeatedly, ten times or more. The chain uses TRBV24-1 and TRBJ2-7, with 7 nucleotides matching TRBD1. The CDR3 sequence is 16 residues long. Per the germline V gene, CDR1 is KGHDR and CDR2 is SFDVKD. The V gene end was trimmed by 3 bases and the J gene end by 0 bases; junction bases not matched to a gene: 7. The CDR3 spells CATSDGDSPHSYEQYF. The DNA of the CDR3 is TGTGCCACCAGTGATGGGGACAGCCCCCACTCCTACGAGCAGTACTTC.

CDR3 DNA: TGTGCCAGCAGCTTATCTCGCGTCCACGAGCAGTACTTC. Its translation: CASSLSRVHEQYF. The chain uses TRBV7-2 and TRBJ2-7; D gene uncertain. The CDR3 spans 13 residues. Between the trimmed V and J ends, which lost 2 bases and 5 bases, there was a span of 10 bases. From germline, CDR1 is SGHTA and CDR2 FQGNSA.

V is TRBV7-3 and J is TRBJ1-6; D is perhaps TRBD1 (6 bases). CDR3 size: 12 residues. Trimming cost V 5 bases and J 10 bases, with 9 bases left between them. The germline CDR1 and CDR2 sequences are SGHTA and FQGTGA. This CDR3 reads CASSTGRSPLHF. DNA for the CDR3: TGTGCCAGCAGCACAGGGAGATCACCCCTCCACTTT.

In this sample, this clonotype turned up a few times. A much bigger clone sits one base away, suggesting this may be a read error. V usage is TRBV24-1 and J usage is TRBJ1-1, with D tentatively TRBD1 (6 bases). This CDR3 spans 13 amino acids. V lost 6 bases, J lost 4 bases, and 11 bases lay in between. CDR1 is KGHDR, CDR2 SFDVKD, per germline. The CDR3 region is CATSLGGGTEAFF. Written as DNA, the CDR3 is TGTGCCACCAGTTTAGGGGGAGGCACTGAAGCTTTCTTT.